This T cell receptor beta chain was recovered during a study of glioma-infiltrating T cells. The germline CDR1 and CDR2 sequences are SNHLY and FYNNEI. V was pared by 6 bases and J by 5 bases, with 9 bases between. The CDR3 extends over 12 amino acids. Amplification of TCR alpha and beta CDR3 regions from RNA used iRepertoire nested multiplex PCR. For one-step reverse transcription and amplification, about 85-400 ng of tissue mRNA or PBMC total RNA was used. MiXCR, run by TCRdb on the multiplex PCR reads, gives a single entry per CDR3 protein. The table includes about 180,000 distinct CDR3 sequences, roughly 45% detected once.

Sequences were obtained from glioma tissue, nonneoplastic brain tissue, or PBMCs (not recorded which). V gene TRBV2 combines with J gene TRBJ2-3; D is possibly TRBD2 (5 bases). The receptor comes from a human donor with low-grade glioma or glioblastoma, undergoing nonglioma brain surgery, or in good health (not recorded which). CDR3 residues: CASRISEDTQYF. CDR3 DNA: TGTGCCAGCAGAATTAGCGAAGATACGCAGTATTTT.